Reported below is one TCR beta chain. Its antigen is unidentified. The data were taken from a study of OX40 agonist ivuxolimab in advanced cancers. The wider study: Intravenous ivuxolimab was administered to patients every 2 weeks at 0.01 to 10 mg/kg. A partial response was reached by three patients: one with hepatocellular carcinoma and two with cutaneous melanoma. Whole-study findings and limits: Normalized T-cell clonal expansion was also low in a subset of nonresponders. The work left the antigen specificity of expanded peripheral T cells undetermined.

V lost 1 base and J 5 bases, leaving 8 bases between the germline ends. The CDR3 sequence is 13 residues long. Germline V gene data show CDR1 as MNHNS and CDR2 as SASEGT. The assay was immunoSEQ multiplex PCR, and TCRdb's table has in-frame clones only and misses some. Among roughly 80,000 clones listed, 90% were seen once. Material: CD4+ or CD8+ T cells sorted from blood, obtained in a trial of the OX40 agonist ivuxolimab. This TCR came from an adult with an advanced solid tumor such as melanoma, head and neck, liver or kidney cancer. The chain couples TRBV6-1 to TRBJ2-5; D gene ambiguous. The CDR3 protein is CASSEVRRETQYF. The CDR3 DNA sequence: TGTGCCAGCAGTGAAGTCAGACGGGAGACCCAGTACTTC.